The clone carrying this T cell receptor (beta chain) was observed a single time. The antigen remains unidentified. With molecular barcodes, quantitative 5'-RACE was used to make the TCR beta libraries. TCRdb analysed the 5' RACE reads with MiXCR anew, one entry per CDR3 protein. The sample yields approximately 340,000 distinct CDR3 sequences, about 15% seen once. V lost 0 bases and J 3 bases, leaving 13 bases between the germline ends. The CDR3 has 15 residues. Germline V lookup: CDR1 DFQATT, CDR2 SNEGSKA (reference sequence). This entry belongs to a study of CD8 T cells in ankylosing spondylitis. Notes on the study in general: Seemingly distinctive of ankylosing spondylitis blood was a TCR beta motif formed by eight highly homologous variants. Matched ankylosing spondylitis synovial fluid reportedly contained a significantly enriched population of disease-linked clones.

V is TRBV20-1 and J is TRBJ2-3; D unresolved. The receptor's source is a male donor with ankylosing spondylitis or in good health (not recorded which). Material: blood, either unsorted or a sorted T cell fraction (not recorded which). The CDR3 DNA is TGCAGTGCTAGAGAGGGATCGGTAGGGACAGATACGCAGTATTTT. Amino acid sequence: CSAREGSVGTDTQYF.